This record looks at one T cell receptor (beta chain) sequence and its context. Its antigen is not identified. The sample belongs to a study of type 1 regulatory T cells. Study in general: T-allo10 is an in vitro-generated, Tr1-enriched CD4 T cell product specific for alloantigen. Findings and limits, study-wide: Compared with non-type 1 regulatory T cells, type 1 regulatory T cells showed a more restricted TCR repertoire.

The V end lost 4 bases, the J end lost 3 bases, and 18 bases lay between the germline ends. Germline CDR1 and CDR2: SGHTA and FQGNSA. The CDR3 has 16 residues. MiXCR, applied by TCRdb to the reads, yields one record per CDR3 protein. This table holds fewer than 80,000 distinct CDR3 sequences, 20% to 25% found once. The receptor's source is a human donor in good health. This chain uses TRBV7-2 with TRBJ1-1; tentatively, D is TRBD1 (5 bases). Input material: cultured type 1 regulatory T (Tr1) cells, either the whole culture or a sorted fraction (not recorded which). The CDR3 reads CASSSALDRGHTEAFF. The CDR3 coding sequence is TGTGCCAGCAGCTCTGCACTCGACCGGGGACACACTGAAGCTTTCTTT.